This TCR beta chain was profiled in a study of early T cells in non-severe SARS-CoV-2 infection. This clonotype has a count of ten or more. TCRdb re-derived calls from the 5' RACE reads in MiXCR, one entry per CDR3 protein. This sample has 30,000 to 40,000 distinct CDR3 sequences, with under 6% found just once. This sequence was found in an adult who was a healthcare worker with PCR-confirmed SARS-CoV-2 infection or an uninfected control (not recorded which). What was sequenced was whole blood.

The CDR3: CASSQEIGAGSYEQYF. Written as DNA, the CDR3 is TGTGCCAGCAGCCAAGAAATAGGGGCTGGGTCCTACGAGCAGTACTTC. The chain couples TRBV4-2 to TRBJ2-7; a possible D gene is TRBD1 (5 bases). V lost 0 bases to trimming and J lost 1 base, with 13 bases between them. The CDR3 is 16 amino acids. Germline assignment: CDR1 LGHNA and CDR2 YNFKEQ.